The clone carrying this TCR beta chain was detected only a few times. The data originate from a study of radiation and T cells in renal cell carcinoma. At the level of the study: Nephrectomy followed 15 Gy stereotactic body radiation by 4 weeks.

Time point given: baseline pretreatment blood. As for treatment: 15 Gy SBRT to primary tumor, nephrectomy 4 weeks later. In germline, CDR1 is SGHRS, CDR2 YFSETQ. The length of the CDR3 is 14 residues. V lost 0 bases, J lost 7 bases, and 11 bases lay in between. Sequenced by immunoSEQ multiplex PCR; TCRdb stores in-frame clones only, minus some. The profile shows around 160,000 clones, around 89% of them singletons. This chain connects TRBV5-1 to TRBJ1-5; the D is unclear. The sequence was collected from a woman in her 70s with renal cell carcinoma. The sample was blood, taken from a patient whose treatment included radiotherapy and nephrectomy. The CDR3 DNA reads as TGCGCCAGCAGCTTGGCCCAAAATGGGCAGCCCCAGCATTTT. Its protein product is CASSLAQNGQPQHF.